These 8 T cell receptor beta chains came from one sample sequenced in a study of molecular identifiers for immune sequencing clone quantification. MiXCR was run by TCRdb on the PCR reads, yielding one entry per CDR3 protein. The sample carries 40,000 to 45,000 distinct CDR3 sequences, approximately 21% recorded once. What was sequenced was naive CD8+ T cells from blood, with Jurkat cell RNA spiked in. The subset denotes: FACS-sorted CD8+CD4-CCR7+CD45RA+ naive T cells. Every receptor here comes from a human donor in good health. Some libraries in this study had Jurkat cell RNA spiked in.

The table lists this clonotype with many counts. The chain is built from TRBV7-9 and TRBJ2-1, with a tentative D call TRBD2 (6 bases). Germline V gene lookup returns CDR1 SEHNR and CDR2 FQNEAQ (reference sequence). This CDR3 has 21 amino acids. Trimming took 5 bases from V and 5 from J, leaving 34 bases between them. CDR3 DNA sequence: TGTGCCAGCAGCGCACCCGCACAACACCCTTTGAACGGGGGTTATCACAATGAGCAGTTCTTC. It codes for CASSAPAQHPLNGGYHNEQFF.

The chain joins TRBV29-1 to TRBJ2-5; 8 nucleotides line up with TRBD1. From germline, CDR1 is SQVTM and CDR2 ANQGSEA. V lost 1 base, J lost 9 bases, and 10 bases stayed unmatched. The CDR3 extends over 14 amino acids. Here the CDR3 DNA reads TGCAGCGTTGAAGCCCGGGACAGGAGTTTTTCCCAGTACTTC. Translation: CSVEARDRSFSQYF.

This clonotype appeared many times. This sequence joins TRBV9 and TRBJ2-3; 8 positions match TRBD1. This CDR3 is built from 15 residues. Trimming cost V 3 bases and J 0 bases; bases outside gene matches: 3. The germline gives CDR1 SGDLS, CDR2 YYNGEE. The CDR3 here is CASSAGQVSTDTQYF. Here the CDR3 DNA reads TGTGCCAGCAGCGCGGGACAGGTTAGCACAGATACGCAGTATTTT.

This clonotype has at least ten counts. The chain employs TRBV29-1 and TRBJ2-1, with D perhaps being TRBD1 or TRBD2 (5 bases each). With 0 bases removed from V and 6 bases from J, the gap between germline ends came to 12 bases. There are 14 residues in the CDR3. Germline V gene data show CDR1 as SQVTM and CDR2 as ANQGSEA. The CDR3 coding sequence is TGCAGCGTTGAAGATGTGAGGGGTAGCAATGAGCAGTTCTTC. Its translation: CSVEDVRGSNEQFF.

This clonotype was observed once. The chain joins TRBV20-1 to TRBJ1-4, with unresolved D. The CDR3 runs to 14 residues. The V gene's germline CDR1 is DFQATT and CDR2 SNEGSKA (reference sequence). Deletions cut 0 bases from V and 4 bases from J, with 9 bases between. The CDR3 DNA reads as TGCAGTGCTAGAGATCTGAGGGATAATGAAAAACTGTTTTTT. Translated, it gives CSARDLRDNEKLFF.

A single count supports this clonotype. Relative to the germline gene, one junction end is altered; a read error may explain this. CDR3 loop: CASSQVRLGGVSVSKNIQYF. The CDR3 DNA is TGCGCCAGCAGCCAAGTCCGCTTAGGGGGCGTGAGTGTGTCCAAAAACATCCAGTACTTC. The chain recombines TRBV4-3 with TRBJ2-4; 7 nucleotides line up with TRBD1. The germline V gene encodes CDR1 LGHNA and CDR2 YSLEER. The CDR3 length is 20 residues.

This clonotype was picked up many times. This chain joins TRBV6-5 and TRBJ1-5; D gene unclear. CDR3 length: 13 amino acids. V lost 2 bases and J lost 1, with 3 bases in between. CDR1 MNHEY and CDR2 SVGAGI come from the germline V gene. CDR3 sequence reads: CASSYRSNQPQHF. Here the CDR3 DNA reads TGTGCCAGCAGTTACCGGAGCAATCAGCCCCAGCATTTT.

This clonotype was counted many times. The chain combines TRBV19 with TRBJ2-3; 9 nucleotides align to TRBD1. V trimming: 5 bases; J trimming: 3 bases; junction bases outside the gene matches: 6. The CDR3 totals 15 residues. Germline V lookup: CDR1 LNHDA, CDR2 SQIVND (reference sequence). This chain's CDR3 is CASSARTGVTDTQYF. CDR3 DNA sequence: TGTGCCAGTAGTGCCAGGACAGGGGTGACAGATACGCAGTATTTT.